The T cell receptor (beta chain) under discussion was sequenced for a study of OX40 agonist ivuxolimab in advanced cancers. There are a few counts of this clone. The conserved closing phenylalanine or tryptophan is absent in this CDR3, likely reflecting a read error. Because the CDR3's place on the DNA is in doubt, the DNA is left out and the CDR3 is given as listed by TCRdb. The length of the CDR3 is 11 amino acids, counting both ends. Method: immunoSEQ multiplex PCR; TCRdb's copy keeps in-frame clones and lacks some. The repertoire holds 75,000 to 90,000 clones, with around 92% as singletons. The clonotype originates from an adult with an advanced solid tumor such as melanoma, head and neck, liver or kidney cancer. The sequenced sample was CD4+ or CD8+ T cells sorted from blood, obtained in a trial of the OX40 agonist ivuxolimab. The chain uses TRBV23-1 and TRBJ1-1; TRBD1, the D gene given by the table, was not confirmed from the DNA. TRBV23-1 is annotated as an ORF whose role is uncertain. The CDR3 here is CASSLGEDRGI.